The rows below give T cell receptor beta chains drawn from one sample of a study of blood T cells in healthy people across ages. TCRdb reprocessed the 5' RACE reads via MiXCR and lists one record per CDR3 protein. The sample lists fewer than 900,000 distinct CDR3 sequences, approximately 50% occurring once. Sequencing was carried out using blood. These receptors came from a woman aged 55-75 years in good health. The CDR3 runs from the conserved cysteine through the conserved F or W. The D gene is left open where the match is weak. Clone size is given for some rows only: seen once, a few or many times, or a class if the clone is expanded.

.	15	TRBV7-3	TRBD2	TRBJ2-7	CASSKGLGYGNEQYF	TGTGCCAGCAGCAAAGGACTAGGGTACGGGAACGAGCAGTACTTC
few	15	TRBV7-2	.	TRBJ2-7	CASSLRQAQTYEQYF	TGTGCCAGCAGCTTAAGACAAGCGCAAACCTACGAGCAGTACTTC
.	13	TRBV5-1	TRBD1	TRBJ1-1	CASHRGQDTEAFF	TGCGCCAGCCACAGGGGACAGGACACTGAAGCTTTCTTT
.	17	TRBV3-1	TRBD2	TRBJ2-7	CASSLGRGAGVYYEQYF	TGTGCCAGCAGCCTTGGGAGGGGAGCGGGAGTCTACTACGAGCAGTACTTC
few	12	TRBV20-1	TRBD2	TRBJ2-4	CSATRTSHEQYF	TGCAGTGCTACCCGGACTAGTCATGAGCAGTACTTC
.	15	TRBV2	.	TRBJ2-1	CASSEDGDSYNEQFF	TGTGCCAGCAGTGAGGACGGGGACTCCTACAATGAGCAGTTCTTC
once	13	TRBV5-1	.	TRBJ2-5	CASRVGENGEQYF	TGCGCCAGCAGGGTGGGAGAGAATGGTGAGCAGTACTTC
.	13	TRBV9	TRBD1	TRBJ2-5	CASSDRTGGEQYF	TGTGCCAGCAGCGACAGGACAGGTGGAGAGCAGTACTTC
few	14	TRBV29-1	.	TRBJ2-6	CSVVGGDGANVLTF	TGCAGCGTGGTAGGGGGTGATGGGGCCAACGTCCTGACTTTC
.	14	TRBV20-1	.	TRBJ2-1	CSAFYRSPYNEQFF	TGCAGTGCTTTCTACAGGAGCCCCTACAATGAGCAGTTCTTC
.	14	TRBV25-1	TRBD1	TRBJ2-1	CASSDHRGGDEQFF	TGTGCCAGCAGTGATCACAGGGGTGGAGATGAGCAGTTCTTC
.	15	TRBV13	TRBD2	TRBJ2-3	CASSLGTSGLDTQYF	TGTGCCAGCAGCTTAGGGACTAGCGGGCTGGATACGCAGTATTTT
many	14	TRBV29-1	TRBD1	TRBJ2-7	CSVEGTGGGFQQYF	TGCAGCGTTGAAGGGACAGGGGGCGGTTTCCAGCAGTACTTC
few	14	TRBV7-9	.	TRBJ1-4	CASSLGQRNEKLFF	TGTGCCAGCAGCCTTGGACAGCGGAATGAAAAACTGTTTTTT
.	14	TRBV27	.	TRBJ1-3	CASSSRSSGNTIYF	TGTGCCAGCAGTTCGAGGAGCTCTGGAAACACCATATATTTT
few	11	TRBV20-1	.	TRBJ2-1	CSARDVNEQFF	TGCAGTGCTAGAGATGTCAATGAGCAGTTCTTC
.	17	TRBV13	TRBD2	TRBJ2-1	CASSLDLGGRATNEQFF	TGTGCCAGCAGCTTAGATCTTGGCGGGAGGGCGACAAATGAGCAGTTCTTC
.	15	TRBV29-1	TRBD1	TRBJ2-3	CSVDWVGQGPDTQYF	TGCAGCGTTGATTGGGTCGGACAGGGCCCAGATACGCAGTATTTT
.	12	TRBV6-5	.	TRBJ2-2	CASQGDTGELFF	TGTGCCAGTCAGGGTGACACCGGGGAGCTGTTTTTT
.	15	TRBV29-1	.	TRBJ2-3	CSVPSLGDSTDTQYF	TGCAGCGTCCCGTCCTTAGGGGACAGCACAGATACGCAGTATTTT
.	15	TRBV2	.	TRBJ1-1	CASSEGLQVGTEAFF	TGTGCCAGCAGTGAAGGCTTGCAGGTGGGGACTGAAGCTTTCTTT
.	15	TRBV7-8	.	TRBJ2-5	CASSLFQGYQETQYF	TGTGCCAGCAGCTTATTTCAGGGGTACCAAGAGACCCAGTACTTC
many	14	TRBV7-8	.	TRBJ2-2	CASRPQGLTGELFF	TGTGCCAGCAGGCCCCAGGGCCTCACCGGGGAGCTGTTTTTT
few	14	TRBV6-2/TRBV6-3	TRBD2	TRBJ2-1	CASSYSLAGYEQFF	TGTGCCAGCAGTTACTCGTTAGCGGGATATGAGCAGTTCTTC
many	14	TRBV20-1	.	TRBJ2-7	CSARSGQGVYEQYF	TGCAGTGCTAGAAGTGGGCAAGGTGTCTACGAGCAGTACTTC
.	12	TRBV7-2	.	TRBJ2-1	CASSFDRGGSFF	TGTGCCAGCAGCTTTGATAGGGGGGGCTCGTTCTTC
.	13	TRBV6-5	TRBD1	TRBJ1-2	CASRRQGSHGYTF	TGTGCCAGCAGACGACAGGGGAGCCATGGCTACACCTTC
once	17	TRBV11-2	TRBD1	TRBJ2-5	CASSLGARTGPEVTQYF	TGTGCCAGCAGCTTAGGGGCTCGGACAGGGCCGGAGGTGACCCAGTACTTC
.	15	TRBV11-3	TRBD2	TRBJ2-1	CASSLQGLAGVEQFF	TGTGCCAGCAGCTTACAGGGACTAGCGGGAGTTGAGCAGTTCTTC
few	15	TRBV7-9	.	TRBJ2-4	CASSQTGGVENIQYF	TGTGCCAGCAGTCAGACTGGTGGGGTTGAAAACATTCAGTACTTC
.	16	TRBV6-6	.	TRBJ1-1	CASSYPRTGTNTEAFF	TGTGCCAGCAGTTACCCCCGCACAGGGACGAACACTGAAGCTTTCTTT
few	12	TRBV6-5	TRBD1	TRBJ2-1	CASTGVNNEQFF	TGTGCCAGTACAGGGGTGAATAATGAGCAGTTCTTC
.	16	TRBV20-1	TRBD1	TRBJ2-1	CSARRPRTGGFDEQFF	TGCAGTGCTAGACGCCCAAGGACAGGGGGCTTCGATGAGCAGTTCTTC
.	15	TRBV4-3	.	TRBJ1-4	CASSQDAGKKEKLFF	TGCGCCAGCAGCCAAGACGCAGGAAAAAAGGAAAAACTGTTTTTT
.	14	TRBV5-1	.	TRBJ2-7	CASSFTGNSYEQYF	TGCGCCAGCAGCTTTACAGGGAACTCCTACGAGCAGTACTTC
.	15	TRBV5-1	TRBD1	TRBJ2-1	CASSLENSGGTEQFF	TGCGCCAGCAGCTTGGAGAATTCAGGGGGCACTGAGCAGTTCTTC
.	16	TRBV4-3	.	TRBJ2-3	CASSQGAYQDTDTQYF	TGCGCCAGCAGCCAAGGGGCCTATCAGGACACAGATACGCAGTATTTT
.	14	TRBV7-2	.	TRBJ1-5	CASSLRGFNQPQHF	TGTGCCAGCAGCTTAAGAGGGTTCAATCAGCCCCAGCATTTT
few	14	TRBV7-2	.	TRBJ2-7	CASSYDLLLYEQYF	TGTGCCAGCAGCTACGACCTACTTCTCTACGAGCAGTACTTC
.	14	TRBV20-1	.	TRBJ1-1	CSARFRQGGTEAFF	TGCAGTGCTAGATTTCGGCAGGGAGGCACTGAAGCTTTCTTT
few	13	TRBV20-1	.	TRBJ2-3	CSANPSSTDTQYF	TGCAGTGCCAACCCCTCTAGCACAGATACGCAGTATTTT
few	16	TRBV15	TRBD2	TRBJ2-5	CATSRDLPGGPETQYF	TGTGCCACCAGCAGAGATTTGCCGGGAGGGCCTGAGACCCAGTACTTC
few	12	TRBV3-1	.	TRBJ1-2	CASSQVLGGYTF	TGTGCCAGCAGCCAAGTCTTGGGGGGCTACACCTTC
.	16	TRBV6-2/TRBV6-3	.	TRBJ2-1	CASSYSSGVGSDEQFF	TGTGCCAGCAGTTACTCTTCGGGGGTGGGGTCGGATGAGCAGTTCTTC
.	13	TRBV29-1	.	TRBJ2-6	CSVQFSGANVLTF	TGCAGCGTTCAGTTCTCTGGGGCCAACGTCCTGACTTTC
few	15	TRBV29-1	TRBD2	TRBJ2-5	CSVIGLAGGGETQYF	TGCAGCGTCATCGGACTAGCGGGCGGCGGAGAGACCCAGTACTTC
.	16	TRBV2	.	TRBJ1-6	CASSPPGGPSNSPLHF	TGTGCCAGCAGTCCCCCCGGCGGCCCAAGTAATTCACCCCTCCACTTT
.	18	TRBV25-1	.	TRBJ2-7	CASSEDSAVRWWGYEQYF	TGTGCCAGCAGTGAGGATTCGGCAGTCCGATGGTGGGGCTACGAGCAGTACTTC
few	14	TRBV2	.	TRBJ2-7	CASSVVPIGSEQYF	TGTGCCAGCAGTGTGGTCCCGATAGGAAGCGAGCAGTACTTC
.	16	TRBV20-1	.	TRBJ1-2	CSARVLERQSPYGYTF	TGCAGTGCTAGAGTCCTGGAGCGCCAATCCCCATATGGCTACACCTTC
few	15	TRBV9	TRBD2	TRBJ2-7	CASSVKAGATSEQYF	TGTGCCAGCAGCGTAAAGGCGGGAGCCACGAGCGAGCAGTACTTC
.	17	TRBV6-2/TRBV6-3	TRBD2	TRBJ2-1	CASSYSIGGVNTNEQFF	TGTGCCAGCAGTTACTCGATCGGGGGGGTTAACACCAATGAGCAGTTCTTC
few	13	TRBV2	TRBD1	TRBJ2-5	CASSDRGESSQYF	TGTGCCAGCAGCGACAGGGGTGAATCGTCCCAGTACTTC
.	15	TRBV12-3/TRBV12-4	TRBD2	TRBJ2-7	CASSLVAGVHNEQYF	TGTGCCAGCAGTTTGGTGGCGGGAGTCCACAATGAGCAGTACTTC
.	14	TRBV12-3/TRBV12-4	TRBD2	TRBJ2-7	CASRPSGGLYEQYF	TGTGCCAGCAGGCCAAGCGGGGGACTCTACGAGCAGTACTTC